This T cell receptor (beta chain) was retrieved from a study of identical twins. MiXCR was run by TCRdb on the 5' RACE reads, yielding one entry per CDR3 protein. Of over 200,000 distinct CDR3 sequences listed, about 11% were seen once; the top ten hold more than 8.5%. Healthy Caucasians provided all donations. Study-wide findings and caveats: Abundant cord blood beta clonotypes carried fewer insertions; memory repertoires showed none.

Germline V gene data show CDR1 as DFQATT and CDR2 as SNEGSKA (reference sequence). CDR3 size: 14 residues. V lost 5 bases to trimming and J lost 0 bases; unmatched junction nucleotides: 5. On this clonotype: Its target is unknown.

The TCR originated in a man aged 45-65 years in good health. Sequencing input: memory T cells sorted from blood. This chain uses TRBV20-1 with TRBJ1-1, with TRBD1 identical over 8 bases. The chain's CDR3 is CSAETGVLNTEAFF. CDR3 bases: TGCAGTGCTGAGACAGGGGTATTGAACACTGAAGCTTTCTTT.